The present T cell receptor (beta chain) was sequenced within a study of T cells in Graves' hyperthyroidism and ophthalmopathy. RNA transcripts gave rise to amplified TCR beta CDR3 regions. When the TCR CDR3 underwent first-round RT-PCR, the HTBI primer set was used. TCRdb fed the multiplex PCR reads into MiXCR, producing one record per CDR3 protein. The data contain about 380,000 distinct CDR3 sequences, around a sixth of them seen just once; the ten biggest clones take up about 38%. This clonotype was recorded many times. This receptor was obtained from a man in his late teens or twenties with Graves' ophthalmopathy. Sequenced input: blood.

CDR3 nucleotide sequence: TGTGCCAGCAGCCCCGAGGGGTGGGGGAACACTGAAGCTTTCTTT. This codes for CASSPEGWGNTEAFF. V gene TRBV12-3 or TRBV12-4 combines with J gene TRBJ1-1; a possible D gene is TRBD1 (5 bases). Trimming took 6 bases from V and 1 from J, leaving 15 bases between them. The CDR3 has 15 residues.